The 2 T cell receptor beta chains listed next were all sequenced from one sample in a study of shared clonotypes between healthy human individuals (dated by TCRdb to 2018 to 2020). The method was the immunoSEQ multiplex PCR assay. Drawn from immuneACCESS, this table holds only the in-frame rearrangements with V and J called that TCRdb kept. Clones are partly lost; checked studies trace under half to an unresolved V gene and leave the rest unexplained. Recorded for this sample are around 95,000 clones; 40% to 55% of them occurred a single time. In total, the top ten clones hold approximately 15% of the sample. Sequenced material: PBMCs. These receptors came from a middle-aged woman in good health. Some clones in this sample may be carry-over from other donors' samples.

The CDR3 sequence: CAWSVLQVGNSPLHF. DNA for the CDR3: TGTGCCTGGAGTGTACTGCAGGTCGGGAATTCACCCCTCCACTTT. V is TRBV30 and J is TRBJ1-6; D is ambiguous. CDR1 GTSNPN and CDR2 SVGIG come from the germline V gene (reference sequence). The length of the CDR3 is 15 residues. V lost 0 bases and J lost 7, with 13 bases in between. Supplemented by reference TRBV30 and TRBJ1-6, the full variable domain reads SQTIHQWPATLVQPVGSPLSLECTVEGTSNPNLYWYRQAAGRGLQLLFYSVGIGQISSEVPQNLSASRPQDRQFILSSKKLLLSDSGFYLCAWSVLQVGNSPLHFGNGTRLTVT.

The genes are TRBV11-2 and TRBJ1-2; D is undetermined. CDR1 and CDR2 from the germline V gene are SGHAT and FQNNGV. Trimming took 0 bases from V and 4 from J, leaving 9 bases between them. This CDR3 is 14 amino acids long. CDR3: CASSLEQLGYGYTF. DNA for the CDR3: TGTGCCAGCAGCTTAGAACAGCTTGGCTATGGCTACACCTTC.